The rows below give T cell receptor beta chains drawn from one sample of a study of blood T cells in healthy people across ages. TCRdb analysed the 5' RACE reads with MiXCR anew, one entry per CDR3 protein. The sample has approximately 810,000 distinct CDR3 sequences; around 36% are singletons. Sample: blood. Source of these receptors: a man between 18 and 29 years old in good health. CDR3s leave out the opening cysteine and the closing phenylalanine or tryptophan. D genes are given only for firm matches.

j_call: TRBJ2-6
d_call: TRBD1
v_call: TRBV25-1
cdr3_length: 15
cdr3_aa: ASSERQGAHGANVLT

j_call: TRBJ1-1
d_call: .
v_call: TRBV21-1
cdr3_length: 17
cdr3_aa: ASSKSSTGTGGLNTEAF

j_call: TRBJ2-3
d_call: TRBD1
v_call: TRBV10-3
cdr3_length: 11
cdr3_aa: ANAGQGGDTQY

j_call: TRBJ2-3
d_call: TRBD1
v_call: TRBV13
cdr3_length: 14
cdr3_aa: ASSFLTGGRTDTQY

j_call: TRBJ1-1
d_call: TRBD1
v_call: TRBV20-1
cdr3_length: 13
cdr3_aa: SASPNRGVGTEAF

j_call: TRBJ2-5
d_call: .
v_call: TRBV2
cdr3_length: 13
cdr3_aa: ASREFRMNQETQY

j_call: TRBJ2-1
d_call: TRBD1
v_call: TRBV6-2/TRBV6-3
cdr3_length: 13
cdr3_aa: ASSPDRNSYNEQF

j_call: TRBJ2-3
d_call: .
v_call: TRBV11-3
cdr3_length: 13
cdr3_aa: ASSSSEGTTDTQY

j_call: TRBJ2-3
d_call: .
v_call: TRBV19
cdr3_length: 13
cdr3_aa: ASSLQDLDTDTQY

j_call: TRBJ1-2
d_call: .
v_call: TRBV12-3/TRBV12-4
cdr3_length: 10
cdr3_aa: ASAIRSYGYT

j_call: TRBJ2-3
d_call: TRBD1
v_call: TRBV7-2
cdr3_length: 16
cdr3_aa: ASSSVPGGEFSEDTQY

j_call: TRBJ1-1
d_call: TRBD1
v_call: TRBV20-1
cdr3_length: 12
cdr3_aa: SAMGDRGPTEAF

j_call: TRBJ2-7
d_call: .
v_call: TRBV7-2
cdr3_length: 10
cdr3_aa: VSSRAWDPQY

j_call: TRBJ1-5
d_call: .
v_call: TRBV4-3
cdr3_length: 14
cdr3_aa: ASSQDLGGYNQPQH

j_call: TRBJ1-3
d_call: .
v_call: TRBV4-1
cdr3_length: 13
cdr3_aa: ASSQGGFSGNTIY

j_call: TRBJ2-1
d_call: .
v_call: TRBV20-1
cdr3_length: 11
cdr3_aa: SAGGRAYNEQF

j_call: TRBJ1-1
d_call: .
v_call: TRBV6-5
cdr3_length: 14
cdr3_aa: ASRKGPLEMVTEAF

j_call: TRBJ1-2
d_call: TRBD1
v_call: TRBV7-6
cdr3_length: 15
cdr3_aa: ACSSRLTGALDYGYT

j_call: TRBJ1-2
d_call: TRBD1
v_call: TRBV6-5
cdr3_length: 12
cdr3_aa: ASRDPGQGYGYT

j_call: .
d_call: TRBD1
v_call: TRBV3-1
cdr3_length: 14
cdr3_aa: ASSQDSWDSQETQF

j_call: TRBJ2-5
d_call: .
v_call: TRBV25-1
cdr3_length: 13
cdr3_aa: ASSEHGTAQETQY

j_call: TRBJ1-4
d_call: .
v_call: TRBV7-2
cdr3_length: 11
cdr3_aa: ASSHPPGEKLF

j_call: TRBJ2-5
d_call: .
v_call: TRBV7-2
cdr3_length: 11
cdr3_aa: ASSLVVGGTQY

j_call: TRBJ1-3
d_call: .
v_call: TRBV12-3/TRBV12-4
cdr3_length: 13
cdr3_aa: ASSPGPRPGNTIY

j_call: TRBJ1-2
d_call: TRBD1
v_call: TRBV15
cdr3_length: 12
cdr3_aa: ATSGGQSFGNYT

j_call: TRBJ2-2
d_call: .
v_call: TRBV7-9
cdr3_length: 12
cdr3_aa: ASSIPQRTGELF

j_call: TRBJ1-5
d_call: .
v_call: TRBV15
cdr3_length: 12
cdr3_aa: ATSRGGGNQPQH

j_call: TRBJ2-7
d_call: .
v_call: TRBV6-2/TRBV6-3
cdr3_length: 11
cdr3_aa: ASESGQSYEQY

j_call: TRBJ2-7
d_call: TRBD1
v_call: TRBV4-3
cdr3_length: 11
cdr3_aa: ASSQTGTHEQY

j_call: TRBJ2-1
d_call: TRBD1
v_call: TRBV12-3/TRBV12-4
cdr3_length: 10
cdr3_aa: ASREHGQGEF

j_call: TRBJ1-2
d_call: .
v_call: TRBV6-1
cdr3_length: 14
cdr3_aa: ASSEGRQGLDYGYT

j_call: TRBJ1-6
d_call: TRBD1
v_call: TRBV9
cdr3_length: 12
cdr3_aa: ASSVGQGDSPLH

j_call: TRBJ2-3
d_call: .
v_call: TRBV7-2
cdr3_length: 13
cdr3_aa: ASSSNGPVRDTQY

j_call: TRBJ2-3
d_call: TRBD2
v_call: TRBV12-5
cdr3_length: 13
cdr3_aa: ASDSLADYGDTQY

j_call: TRBJ2-3
d_call: TRBD1
v_call: TRBV6-5
cdr3_length: 12
cdr3_aa: ASKGQGYTDTQY

j_call: TRBJ1-5
d_call: TRBD1
v_call: TRBV10-3
cdr3_length: 10
cdr3_aa: ATQGDNQPQH

j_call: TRBJ1-1
d_call: .
v_call: TRBV6-2/TRBV6-3
cdr3_length: 12
cdr3_aa: ASSDGPFYTETF

j_call: TRBJ2-7
d_call: .
v_call: TRBV29-1
cdr3_length: 11
cdr3_aa: SVSGLSSYEQY

j_call: TRBJ1-4
d_call: .
v_call: TRBV4-1
cdr3_length: 12
cdr3_aa: ASSLRVVNEKLF

j_call: TRBJ2-3
d_call: .
v_call: TRBV9
cdr3_length: 14
cdr3_aa: ASSPRGWGDTDTQY

j_call: TRBJ2-6
d_call: .
v_call: TRBV7-2
cdr3_length: 14
cdr3_aa: ASSPIGDSGANVLT

j_call: TRBJ2-3
d_call: .
v_call: TRBV4-3
cdr3_length: 14
cdr3_aa: ASSQELWSSTDTQY

j_call: TRBJ2-3
d_call: .
v_call: TRBV29-1
cdr3_length: 10
cdr3_aa: SVERSTDTQY

j_call: TRBJ2-1
d_call: .
v_call: TRBV7-8
cdr3_length: 10
cdr3_aa: ASSLGGQGQF

j_call: TRBJ1-2
d_call: TRBD1
v_call: TRBV5-1
cdr3_length: 12
cdr3_aa: ASSSGQGTGGYT

j_call: TRBJ2-2
d_call: TRBD1
v_call: TRBV5-8
cdr3_length: 14
cdr3_aa: ASSLLGTDLTGELF